The 29 T cell receptor beta chains in this list originate from one sample, sequenced in a study of blood T cell repertoires in COVID-19. The protocol was immunoSEQ multiplex PCR, while the TCRdb copy is restricted to in-frame clones and leaves out a portion. The repertoire holds about 93,000 clones, with 65% to 90% as singletons. The sample taken for sequencing was peripheral blood. These receptors all come from an elderly woman with acute or convalescent COVID-19.

The CDR3, as DNA: TGTGCCAGCGCCCATCAGGGGGCCGGACAGCCCCAGCATTTT. This translates into CASAHQGAGQPQHF. The chain links TRBV19 to TRBJ1-5; 8 positions match TRBD1. The CDR3 extends over 14 amino acids. V trimming: 9 bases; J trimming: 7 bases; junction bases outside the gene matches: 11. Germline values: CDR1 LNHDA, CDR2 SQIVND (reference sequence).

The chain joins TRBV29-1 to TRBJ2-5; 9 positions match TRBD2. CDR3 length: 15 amino acids. V was pared by 3 bases and J by 5 bases, with 10 bases of the junction left unmatched. CDR1 is SQVTM, CDR2 ANQGSEA, per germline. The CDR3 spells CSVDWGGGADETQYF. CDR3 sequence (DNA): TGCAGCGTTGATTGGGGCGGGGGGGCCGACGAGACCCAGTACTTC.

This sequence joins TRBV5-4 and TRBJ1-6, with no clear D. V lost 0 bases to trimming and J lost 7 bases, with 11 bases between them. There are 15 residues in the CDR3. CDR1 and CDR2 from the germline V gene are SGHNT and YYREEE (reference sequence). This CDR3 reads CASSLESGRNSPLHF. The CDR3 DNA sequence: TGTGCCAGCAGCTTGGAGTCGGGGAGAAATTCACCCCTCCACTTT.

The V call is TRBV5-4, the J call TRBJ2-6, with D possibly matching TRBD1 (5 bases). Deletions cut 4 bases from V and 0 bases from J, with 11 bases between. The CDR3 consists of 16 residues. Germline CDR1 is SGHNT and CDR2 is YYREEE (reference sequence). In nucleotides, the CDR3 is TGTGCCAGCAGCCCAGGGTCTTACTCTGGGGCCAACGTCCTGACTTTC. As protein: CASSPGSYSGANVLTF.

This chain connects TRBV19 to TRBJ2-2, with D possibly being TRBD2 (6 bases). The CDR3 spans 14 residues. V lost 4 bases and J lost 5, with 11 bases in between. CDR1 is LNHDA and CDR2 is SQIVND in the germline V gene (reference sequence). The CDR3 sequence: CASSSTRGTGELFF. The CDR3 bases are TGTGCCAGTAGTAGCACCCGGGGGACCGGGGAGCTGTTTTTT. The whole variable domain, remainder taken from reference TRBV19 and TRBJ2-2, is DGGITQSPKYLFRKEGQNVTLSCEQNLNHDAMYWYRQDPGQGLRLIYYSQIVNDFQKGDIAEGYSVSREKKESFPLTVTSAQKNPTAFYLCASSSTRGTGELFFGEGSRLTVL.

The chain has TRBV15 and TRBJ2-5, with 8 bases that match TRBD2. Germline CDR1 reads LNHNV; CDR2 reads YYDKDF (reference sequence). The CDR3 spans 17 residues. Trimming took 1 base from V and 2 from J; bases not matched to a gene: 9. CDR3 region: CATSRVGGAVPQETQYF. The CDR3 DNA reads TGTGCCACCAGCAGAGTCGGGGGGGCAGTTCCTCAAGAGACCCAGTACTTC.

The genes are TRBV6-5 and TRBJ2-3; D is perhaps TRBD1 (7 bases). V lost 5 bases and J 8 bases, leaving 20 bases between the germline ends. This CDR3 has 15 residues. From germline, CDR1 is MNHEY and CDR2 SVGAGI. As DNA, the CDR3 is TGTGCCAGCAGTCGACCCGGGACAGCCGGGGGTACGCAGTATTTT. This encodes CASSRPGTAGGTQYF.

The chain carries TRBV19 and TRBJ1-5; 7 nucleotides line up with TRBD1. Germline V gives CDR1 LNHDA, CDR2 SQIVND (reference sequence). The V gene end was trimmed by 0 bases and the J gene end by 7 bases; junction bases not matched to a gene: 9. The CDR3 totals 16 residues. CDR3 region: CASSIEATGYSQPQHF. CDR3 bases: TGTGCCAGTAGTATAGAGGCGACAGGGTATAGCCAGCCCCAGCATTTT. The variable domain in full, completed from reference TRBV19 and TRBJ1-5, reads DGGITQSPKYLFRKEGQNVTLSCEQNLNHDAMYWYRQDPGQGLRLIYYSQIVNDFQKGDIAEGYSVSREKKESFPLTVTSAQKNPTAFYLCASSIEATGYSQPQHFGDGTRLSIL.

V is TRBV5-4 and J is TRBJ2-1; 7 bases fit TRBD1. Trimming cost V 0 bases and J 10 bases; bases outside gene matches: 10. Germline V CDR1 and CDR2: SGHNT, YYREEE (reference sequence). The CDR3 has 15 residues. CDR3: CASSLASGGSKEQFF. CDR3 bases: TGTGCCAGCAGCTTGGCCTCAGGGGGTAGTAAGGAGCAGTTCTTC.

The chain employs TRBV9 and TRBJ1-2; 8 nucleotides agree with TRBD1. Germline V lookup: CDR1 SGDLS, CDR2 YYNGEE. This CDR3 spans 15 amino acids. Unmatched junction bases numbered 8, after V lost 4 bases and J lost 3 bases. The CDR3 DNA reads as TGTGCCAGCAGCTCAACAGGGGGAGACTACTATGGCTACACCTTC. Protein: CASSSTGGDYYGYTF.

This clone was seen a single time. The chain links TRBV19 to TRBJ1-1; D unresolved. Germline V CDR1 and CDR2: LNHDA, SQIVND (reference sequence). The CDR3 spans 16 residues. V was clipped by 5 bases and J by 1 base, with 17 bases between them. CDR3 loop: CASSPLRGSWNTEAFF. CDR3 DNA sequence: TGTGCCAGTAGTCCGCTGAGAGGCTCCTGGAACACTGAAGCTTTCTTT.

This chain uses TRBV28 with TRBJ1-3; D gene uncertain. Germline CDR1 is MDHEN and CDR2 is SYDVKM. Trimming left V 3 bases short and J 1 base short, with 16 bases between. The CDR3 length is 17 residues. DNA of the CDR3: TGTGCCAGCAGTTTCCGGAGCTTACGGAGGTCTGGAAACACCATATATTTT. Translation gives CASSFRSLRRSGNTIYF.

V usage is TRBV6-2 or TRBV6-3 and J usage is TRBJ2-7; D possibly corresponds to TRBD2 (6 bases). V was shortened by 4 bases and J by 4 bases, with 11 bases between the two germline ends. The CDR3 consists of 13 residues. Germline lookup yields CDR1 MNHEY and CDR2 SVGEGT. The CDR3 nucleotides read TGTGCCAGCAGTTCGACTAGAAATTACGAGCAGTACTTC. Translating gives CASSSTRNYEQYF.

The rearrangement joins TRBV11-1 to TRBJ2-1; D possibly corresponds to TRBD1 (6 bases). Looked up from germline, CDR1 is SGHAT and CDR2 is FQDESV (reference sequence). V was shortened by 5 bases and J by 4 bases, with 18 bases between the two germline ends. The CDR3 runs 16 residues. The CDR3 is CASSPNPGVQYNEQFF. Here the CDR3 DNA reads TGTGCCAGCAGCCCGAACCCAGGGGTCCAATACAATGAGCAGTTCTTC.

The V call is TRBV4-1, the J call TRBJ2-7; 7 nucleotides line up with TRBD2. V dropped 4 bases and J dropped 0; count of bases not matched to a gene: 3. This CDR3 region has 14 residues. CDR1 is MGHRA and CDR2 is YSYEKL in the germline V gene. CDR3 region: CASSRGGSSYEQYF. The CDR3 bases are TGCGCCAGCAGCCGCGGGGGTAGCTCCTACGAGCAGTACTTC.

As regards this clone: One end of the junction varies from germline; a read error may be responsible. The V call is TRBV19, the J call TRBJ1-4; D ambiguous. CDR1 and CDR2 from the germline V gene are LNHDA and SQIVND (reference sequence). The CDR3 has 11 amino acids. The CDR3 loop reads CASSPKEKLFF. The CDR3 coding sequence is TGTGCCAGTAGTCCTAAAGAAAAACTGTTTTTT.

The chain carries TRBV19 and TRBJ2-7; a possible D gene is TRBD1 (6 bases). Per the germline V gene, CDR1 is LNHDA and CDR2 is SQIVND (reference sequence). This CDR3 is built from 13 residues. V lost 5 bases, J lost 1 base, and 9 bases lay in between. The CDR3 bases are TGTGCCAGTAGTTCCGGACAGTCCTACGAGCAGTACTTC. As protein: CASSSGQSYEQYF. Complete variable domain (other parts from reference TRBV19 and TRBJ2-7): DGGITQSPKYLFRKEGQNVTLSCEQNLNHDAMYWYRQDPGQGLRLIYYSQIVNDFQKGDIAEGYSVSREKKESFPLTVTSAQKNPTAFYLCASSSGQSYEQYFGPGTRLTVT.

This chain links TRBV27 with TRBJ1-1; D is unresolved. V lost 3 bases, J lost 0 bases, and 8 bases lay in between. The CDR3 is made up of 14 amino acids. In germline, CDR1 is MNHEY, CDR2 SMNVEV (reference sequence). CDR3 DNA: TGTGCCAGCAGTTTGAGGGTCTTGAACACTGAAGCTTTCTTT. Encoded protein: CASSLRVLNTEAFF.

The chain uses TRBV19 and TRBJ2-3; 8 bases are a match to TRBD1. Germline lookup yields CDR1 LNHDA and CDR2 SQIVND (reference sequence). This CDR3 is built from 17 residues. Losses at the gene ends were 7 bases for V and 0 bases for J; bases not matched to a gene: 12. The CDR3 DNA sequence: TGTGCCAGTAACGGCAGGGGGCCGCTCACTAGCACAGATACGCAGTATTTT. Translation: CASNGRGPLTSTDTQYF. Variable domain in full (rest from reference TRBV19 and TRBJ2-3): DGGITQSPKYLFRKEGQNVTLSCEQNLNHDAMYWYRQDPGQGLRLIYYSQIVNDFQKGDIAEGYSVSREKKESFPLTVTSAQKNPTAFYLCASNGRGPLTSTDTQYFGPGTRLTVL.

This chain joins TRBV9 and TRBJ1-6; D remains unclear. Looked up from germline, CDR1 is SGDLS and CDR2 is YYNGEE. The germline V and J ends were trimmed by 3 bases and 8 bases, with 9 bases remaining between them. This CDR3 spans 13 amino acids. CDR3 sequence: CASSATVYSPLHF. The CDR3 DNA reads TGTGCCAGCAGCGCAACAGTCTATTCACCCCTCCACTTT.

This clone showed up just a few times. This sequence joins TRBV7-9 and TRBJ2-3, with 8 nucleotides matching TRBD2. Unmatched junction bases numbered 13, after V lost 8 bases and J lost 6 bases. This CDR3 is built from 15 residues. CDR1 is SEHNR and CDR2 is FQNEAQ in the germline V gene (reference sequence). CDR3 region: CASSSSGGRLDTQYF. The CDR3 nucleotides are TGTGCCAGCTCCTCGAGCGGGGGCCGGTTGGATACGCAGTATTTT.

The chain is built from TRBV28 and TRBJ1-1, with D maybe TRBD1 (5 bases). The CDR3 totals 16 residues. The V end was cut by 3 bases, the J end by 1 base, with 15 bases between. Per germline, CDR1 MDHEN and CDR2 SYDVKM. CDR3 sequence (DNA): TGTGCCAGCAGTTTTAGGAGGTTGGGGGGGAACACTGAAGCTTTCTTT. It is translated as CASSFRRLGGNTEAFF.

This chain joins TRBV5-1 and TRBJ1-5; TRBD1 matches at 10 bases. This CDR3 contains 15 residues. Unmatched junction bases numbered 9, after V lost 9 bases and J lost 3 bases. Per the germline V gene, CDR1 is SGHRS and CDR2 is YFSETQ. In nucleotides, the CDR3 is TGCGCCAACACTGACAGGGGGCGGCCCAATCAGCCCCAGCATTTT. Amino acids: CANTDRGRPNQPQHF. Full variable domain (remainder filled in from reference TRBV5-1 and TRBJ1-5): KAGVTQTPRYLIKTRGQQVTLSCSPISGHRSVSWYQQTPGQGLQFLFEYFSETQRNKGNFPGRFSGRQFSNSRSEMNVSTLELGDSALYLCANTDRGRPNQPQHFGDGTRLSIL.

The chain combines TRBV28 with TRBJ1-2; D might be TRBD1 (5 bases). V lost 2 bases to trimming and J lost 4 bases, with 20 bases between them. CDR3 length: 17 residues. CDR1 is MDHEN and CDR2 is SYDVKM in the germline V gene. DNA for the CDR3: TGTGCCAGCAGTTTACCCGGGACTCAAGCTACGGGCTATGGCTACACCTTC. As protein: CASSLPGTQATGYGYTF.

V gene TRBV18 combines with J gene TRBJ2-6; D remains ambiguous. The germline V gene has CDR1 KGHSH and CDR2 LQKENI. V lost 6 bases, J lost 4 bases, and 7 bases lay in between. The CDR3 runs 13 residues. CDR3 in amino acids: CASSPVGANVLTF. The CDR3 bases are TGTGCCAGCTCTCCCGTCGGGGCCAACGTCCTGACTTTC.

This clone appeared a few times. V and J are TRBV28 and TRBJ1-2; 7 positions match TRBD1. This CDR3 is 13 amino acids long. V was clipped by 6 bases and J by 5 bases; unmatched bases: 6. Looked up from germline, CDR1 is MDHEN and CDR2 is SYDVKM. The CDR3 nucleotides are TGTGCCAGCAGCACCGGGACAGCTTATGGCTACACCTTC. It specifies CASSTGTAYGYTF.

CDR3 in DNA: TGTGCCAGCAGTTTGTTCGGGACAGGGGGATCTTTCTTT. The encoded protein is CASSLFGTGGSFF. The chain carries TRBV27 and TRBJ1-1, with 11 bases fitting TRBD1. This CDR3 spans 13 amino acids. Germline CDR1 MNHEY, CDR2 SMNVEV (reference sequence). After removal of 3 bases from V and 12 bases from J, the junction contained 6 bases not matched to a gene.

The CDR3: CASSLMRGLGANVLTF. The DNA for the CDR3 is TGTGCCAGCAGCCTTATGAGGGGGTTAGGGGCCAACGTCCTGACTTTC. The rearrangement links TRBV4-2 to TRBJ2-6; D is perhaps TRBD1 (6 bases). This CDR3 region has 16 residues. V lost 4 bases and J lost 4, with 14 bases in between. Per the germline V gene, CDR1 is LGHNA and CDR2 is YNFKEQ.

V is TRBV7-2 and J is TRBJ1-6; 7 bases fit TRBD1. The CDR3 is 15 residues long. Germline V gene sequence: CDR1 SGHTA, CDR2 FQGNSA. The V gene end was trimmed by 5 bases and the J gene end by 6 bases; junction bases not matched to a gene: 7. The chain's CDR3 is CASSPQQGTNSPLHF. Written as DNA, the CDR3 is TGTGCCAGCAGCCCGCAACAGGGGACTAATTCACCCCTCCACTTT. The full variable domain, in which reference TRBV7-2 and TRBJ1-6 provide the parts outside the CDR3, is GAGVSQSPSNKVTEKGKDVELRCDPISGHTALYWYRQSLGQGLEFLIYFQGNSAPDKSGLPSDRFSAERTGGSVSTLTIQRTQQEDSAVYLCASSPQQGTNSPLHFGNGTRLTVT.